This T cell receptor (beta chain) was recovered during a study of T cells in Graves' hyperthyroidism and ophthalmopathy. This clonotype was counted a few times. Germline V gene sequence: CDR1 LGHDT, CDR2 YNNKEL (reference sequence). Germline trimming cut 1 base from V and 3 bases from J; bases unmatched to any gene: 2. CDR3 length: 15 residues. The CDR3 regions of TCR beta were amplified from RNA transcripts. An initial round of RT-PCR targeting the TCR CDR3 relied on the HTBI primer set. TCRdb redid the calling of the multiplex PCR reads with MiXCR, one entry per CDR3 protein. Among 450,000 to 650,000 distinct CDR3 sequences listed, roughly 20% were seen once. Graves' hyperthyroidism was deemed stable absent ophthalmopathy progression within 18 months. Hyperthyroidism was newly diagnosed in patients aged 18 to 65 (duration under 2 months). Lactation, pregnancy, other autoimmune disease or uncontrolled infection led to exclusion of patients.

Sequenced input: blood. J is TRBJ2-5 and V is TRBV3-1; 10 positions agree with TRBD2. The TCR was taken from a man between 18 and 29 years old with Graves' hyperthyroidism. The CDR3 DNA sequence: TGTGCCAGCAGCCAAGGGACTAGCGGAGAAGAGACCCAGTACTTC. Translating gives CASSQGTSGEETQYF.